What follows describes a single T cell receptor beta chain. Its antigen is currently unknown. The entry originates in a study of blood T cells in healthy people across ages. Combining a sample-barcoded 5' primer with a J-beta primer mix, a second PCR ran for roughly 7 to 11 cycles. TCRdb processed the 5' RACE reads anew with MiXCR; each CDR3 protein has one entry. Of 1.4 million or so distinct CDR3 sequences listed, approximately 43% are singletons. Drawn from each donor were ten milliliters of peripheral blood. Study-wide results and limits: As naive T cell percentage varied, TCR beta diversity correlated strongly with it.

The germline V gene has CDR1 DFQATT and CDR2 SNEGSKA (reference sequence). The CDR3 spans 16 residues. V was pared by 3 bases and J by 3 bases, with 21 bases between. The receptor was derived from a woman aged 18-35 years in good health. The chain joins TRBV20-1 to TRBJ2-7, with TRBD2 as a possible D gene (6 bases). The sample taken for sequencing was blood. In nucleotides, the CDR3 is TGCAGTGCTAGGAGGACTGGCGGGAACTCCTTCTACGAGCAGTACTTC. Translating it yields CSARRTGGNSFYEQYF.